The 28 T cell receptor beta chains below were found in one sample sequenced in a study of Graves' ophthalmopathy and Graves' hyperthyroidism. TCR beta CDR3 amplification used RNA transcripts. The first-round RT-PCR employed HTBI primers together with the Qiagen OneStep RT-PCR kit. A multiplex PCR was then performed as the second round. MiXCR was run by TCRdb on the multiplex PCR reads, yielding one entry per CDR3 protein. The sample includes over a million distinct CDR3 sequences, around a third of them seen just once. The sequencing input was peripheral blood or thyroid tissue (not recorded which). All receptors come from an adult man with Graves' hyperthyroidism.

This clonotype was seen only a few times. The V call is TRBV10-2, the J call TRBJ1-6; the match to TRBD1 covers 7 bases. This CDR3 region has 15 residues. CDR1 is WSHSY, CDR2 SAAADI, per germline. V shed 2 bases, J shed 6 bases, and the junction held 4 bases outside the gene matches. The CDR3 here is CASSEPDRSNSPLHF. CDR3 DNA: TGCGCCAGCAGTGAGCCGGACAGGTCTAATTCACCCCTCCACTTT.

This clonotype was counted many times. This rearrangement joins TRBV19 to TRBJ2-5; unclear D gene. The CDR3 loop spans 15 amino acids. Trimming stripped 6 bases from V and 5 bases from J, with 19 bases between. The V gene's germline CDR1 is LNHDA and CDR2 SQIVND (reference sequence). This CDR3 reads CASSPDEAVGETQYF. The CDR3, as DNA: TGTGCCAGTAGCCCCGACGAAGCAGTAGGGGAGACCCAGTACTTC.

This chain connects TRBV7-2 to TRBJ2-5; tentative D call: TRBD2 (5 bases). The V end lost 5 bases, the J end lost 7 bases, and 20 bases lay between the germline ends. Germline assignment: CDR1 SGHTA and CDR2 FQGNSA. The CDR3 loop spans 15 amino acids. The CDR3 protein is CASSGHRTQVGTQYF. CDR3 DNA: TGTGCCAGCAGCGGGCATAGGACTCAGGTTGGGACCCAGTACTTC.

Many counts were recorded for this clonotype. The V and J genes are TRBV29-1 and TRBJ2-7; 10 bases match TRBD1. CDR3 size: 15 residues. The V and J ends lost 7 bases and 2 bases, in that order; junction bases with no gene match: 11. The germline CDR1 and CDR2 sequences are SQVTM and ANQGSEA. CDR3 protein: CSANLSGQGAYEQYF. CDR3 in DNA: TGCAGCGCGAACCTGTCCGGACAGGGGGCCTACGAGCAGTACTTC.

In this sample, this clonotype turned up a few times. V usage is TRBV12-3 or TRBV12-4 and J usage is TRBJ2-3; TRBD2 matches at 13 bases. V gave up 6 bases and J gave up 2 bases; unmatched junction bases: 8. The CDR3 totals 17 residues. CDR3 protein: CASSPGLAGAFTDTQYF. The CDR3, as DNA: TGTGCCAGCAGCCCCGGACTAGCGGGAGCATTCACAGATACGCAGTATTTT.

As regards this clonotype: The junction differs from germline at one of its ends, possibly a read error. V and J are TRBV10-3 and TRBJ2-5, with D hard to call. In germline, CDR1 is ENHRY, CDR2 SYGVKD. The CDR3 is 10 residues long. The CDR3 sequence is CASSYWNQYF. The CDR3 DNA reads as TGTGCCAGCAGTTACTGGAACCAGTACTTC.

In DNA, the CDR3 is TGTGCCAGCAGCCGCGACGTCCTCAGCGGCTACACCTTC. Translating it yields CASSRDVLSGYTF. The J gene is TRBJ1-2, the V gene TRBV7-2; D gene ambiguous. The V end lost 5 bases, the J end lost 8 bases, and 15 bases lay between the germline ends. The length of the CDR3 is 13 residues. CDR1 is SGHTA, CDR2 FQGNSA, per germline.

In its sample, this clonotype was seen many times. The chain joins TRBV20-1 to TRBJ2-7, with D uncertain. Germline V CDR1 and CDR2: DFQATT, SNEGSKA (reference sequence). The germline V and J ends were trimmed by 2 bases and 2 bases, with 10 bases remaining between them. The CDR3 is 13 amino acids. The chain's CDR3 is CSARPATTYEQYF. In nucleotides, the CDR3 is TGCAGTGCTAGACCCGCGACAACCTACGAGCAGTACTTC.

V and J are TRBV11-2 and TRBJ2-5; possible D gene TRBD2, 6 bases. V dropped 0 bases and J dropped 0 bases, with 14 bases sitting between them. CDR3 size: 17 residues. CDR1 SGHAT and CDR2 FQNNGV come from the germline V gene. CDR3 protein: CASSLESPGRYQETQYF. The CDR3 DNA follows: TGTGCCAGCAGCTTAGAGTCTCCGGGGAGGTACCAAGAGACCCAGTACTTC.

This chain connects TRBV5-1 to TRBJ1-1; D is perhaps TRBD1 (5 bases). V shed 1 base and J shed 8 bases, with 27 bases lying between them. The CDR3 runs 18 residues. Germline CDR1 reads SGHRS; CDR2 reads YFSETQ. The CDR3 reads CASSLPKGLGGKYFEAFF. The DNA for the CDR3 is TGCGCCAGCAGCTTGCCGAAGGGACTGGGCGGAAAATACTTCGAAGCTTTCTTT.

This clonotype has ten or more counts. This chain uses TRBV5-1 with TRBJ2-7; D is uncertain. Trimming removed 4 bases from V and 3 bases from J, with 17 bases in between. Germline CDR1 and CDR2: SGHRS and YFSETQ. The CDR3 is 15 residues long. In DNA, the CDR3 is TGCGCCAGCAGCCTTTACGATGCGCTTCGCTACGAGCAGTACTTC. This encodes CASSLYDALRYEQYF.

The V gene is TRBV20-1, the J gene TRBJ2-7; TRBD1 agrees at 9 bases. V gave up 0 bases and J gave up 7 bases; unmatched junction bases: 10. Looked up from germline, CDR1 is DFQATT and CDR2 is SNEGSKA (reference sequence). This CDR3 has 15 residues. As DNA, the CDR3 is TGCAGTGCTAGAGAGGAGACAGGGGGGGACGGGGAGCAGTACTTC. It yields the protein CSAREETGGDGEQYF.

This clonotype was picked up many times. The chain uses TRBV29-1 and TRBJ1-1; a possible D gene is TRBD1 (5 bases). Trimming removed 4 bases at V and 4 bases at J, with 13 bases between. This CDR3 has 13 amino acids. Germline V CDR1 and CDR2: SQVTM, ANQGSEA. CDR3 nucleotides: TGCAGCGTTGCTCTGGGGGGTGGCACTGAAGCTTTCTTT. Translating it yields CSVALGGGTEAFF.

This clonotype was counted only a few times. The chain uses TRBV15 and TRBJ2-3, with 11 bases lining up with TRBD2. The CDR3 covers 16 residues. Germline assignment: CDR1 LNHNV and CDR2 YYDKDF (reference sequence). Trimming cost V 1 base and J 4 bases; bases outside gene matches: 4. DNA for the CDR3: TGTGCCACCAGCAGAGTAGTAGCGGGGGGGGCAGATACGCAGTATTTT. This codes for CATSRVVAGGADTQYF. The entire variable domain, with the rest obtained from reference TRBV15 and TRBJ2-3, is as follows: DAMVIQNPRYQVTQFGKPVTLSCSQTLNHNVMYWYQQKSSQAPKLLFHYYDKDFNNEADTPDNFQSRRPNTSFCFLDIRSPGLGDTAMYLCATSRVVAGGADTQYFGPGTRLTVL.

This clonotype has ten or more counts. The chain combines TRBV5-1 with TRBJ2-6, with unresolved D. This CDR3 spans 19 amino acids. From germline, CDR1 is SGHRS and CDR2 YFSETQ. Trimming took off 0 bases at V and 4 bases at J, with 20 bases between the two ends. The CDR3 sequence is CASSLALSTPGYGANVLTF. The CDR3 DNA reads TGCGCCAGCAGCTTGGCCCTAAGCACTCCGGGCTACGGGGCCAACGTCCTGACTTTC. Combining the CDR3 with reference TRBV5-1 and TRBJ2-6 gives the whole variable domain KAGVTQTPRYLIKTRGQQVTLSCSPISGHRSVSWYQQTPGQGLQFLFEYFSETQRNKGNFPGRFSGRQFSNSRSEMNVSTLELGDSALYLCASSLALSTPGYGANVLTFGAGSRLTVL.

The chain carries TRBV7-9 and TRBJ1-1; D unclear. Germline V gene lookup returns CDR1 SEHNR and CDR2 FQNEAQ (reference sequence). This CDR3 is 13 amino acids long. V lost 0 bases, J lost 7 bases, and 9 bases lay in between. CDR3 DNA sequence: TGTGCCAGCAGCTTAGCGGCAGCGAATGAAGCTTTCTTT. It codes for CASSLAAANEAFF.

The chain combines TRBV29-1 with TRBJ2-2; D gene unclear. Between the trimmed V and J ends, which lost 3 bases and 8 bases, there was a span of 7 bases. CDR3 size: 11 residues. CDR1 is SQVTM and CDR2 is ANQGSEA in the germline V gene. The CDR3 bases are TGCAGCGTTGATAGGTTGGGGGAGCTGTTTTTT. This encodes CSVDRLGELFF.

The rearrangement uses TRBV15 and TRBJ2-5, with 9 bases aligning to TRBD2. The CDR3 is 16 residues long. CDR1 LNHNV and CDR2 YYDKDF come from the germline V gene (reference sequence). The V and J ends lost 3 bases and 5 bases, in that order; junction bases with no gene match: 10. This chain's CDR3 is CATSSYSAGGPETQYF. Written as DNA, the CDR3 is TGTGCCACCAGCAGTTACTCCGCGGGAGGGCCCGAGACCCAGTACTTC.

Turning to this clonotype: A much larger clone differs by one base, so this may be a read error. This CDR3 reads CVSSQDRTGIYGYTF. The CDR3 DNA reads as TGCGTCAGCAGCCAAGACAGGACAGGGATCTATGGCTACACCTTC. V is TRBV7-9 and J is TRBJ1-2, with 8 bases aligning to TRBD1. The CDR3 spans 15 residues. CDR1 is SEHNR, CDR2 FQNEAQ, per germline (reference sequence).

CDR3 nucleotide sequence: TGTGCCATCAGGCCCGACAGGCGGTGGTCCCTCCACTTT. As protein: CAIRPDRRWSLHF. The chain has TRBV10-3 and TRBJ1-6, with D maybe TRBD1 (6 bases). This CDR3 is 13 amino acids long. Trimming left V 6 bases short and J 14 bases short, with 17 bases between. CDR1 and CDR2 from the germline V gene are ENHRY and SYGVKD.

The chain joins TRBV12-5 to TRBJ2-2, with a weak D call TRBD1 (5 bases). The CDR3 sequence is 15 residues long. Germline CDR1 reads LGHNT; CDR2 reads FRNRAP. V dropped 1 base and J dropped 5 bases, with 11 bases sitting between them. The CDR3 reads CASGLDPQGTGELFF. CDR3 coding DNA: TGTGCTAGTGGTTTGGACCCCCAGGGTACCGGGGAGCTGTTTTTT.

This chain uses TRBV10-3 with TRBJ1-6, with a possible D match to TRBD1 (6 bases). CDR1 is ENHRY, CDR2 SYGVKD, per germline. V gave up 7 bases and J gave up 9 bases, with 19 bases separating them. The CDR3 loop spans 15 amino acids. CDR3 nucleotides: TGTGCCATCAAGGAGGGGGACAAAGGCGGTTCACCCCTCCACTTT. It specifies CAIKEGDKGGSPLHF.

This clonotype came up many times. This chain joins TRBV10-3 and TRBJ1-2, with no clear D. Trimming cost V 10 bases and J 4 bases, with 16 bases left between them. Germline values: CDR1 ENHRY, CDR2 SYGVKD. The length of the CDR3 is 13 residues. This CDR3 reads CATTRTRFYGYTF. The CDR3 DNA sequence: TGTGCCACCACGAGAACAAGGTTCTATGGCTACACCTTC.

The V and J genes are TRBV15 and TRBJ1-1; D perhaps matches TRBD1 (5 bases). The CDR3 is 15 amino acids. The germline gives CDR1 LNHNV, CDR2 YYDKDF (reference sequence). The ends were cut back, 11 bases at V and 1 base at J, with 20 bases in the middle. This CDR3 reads CASADGGRTNTEAFF. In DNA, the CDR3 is TGTGCCTCCGCTGACGGGGGACGGACGAACACTGAAGCTTTCTTT.

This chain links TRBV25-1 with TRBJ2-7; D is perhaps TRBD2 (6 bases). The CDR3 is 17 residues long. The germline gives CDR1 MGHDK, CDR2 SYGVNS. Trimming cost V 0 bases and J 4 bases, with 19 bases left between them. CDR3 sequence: CASSEYPTGSGSYEQYF. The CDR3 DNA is TGTGCCAGCAGTGAATACCCCACGGGTAGCGGTAGTTACGAGCAGTACTTC.

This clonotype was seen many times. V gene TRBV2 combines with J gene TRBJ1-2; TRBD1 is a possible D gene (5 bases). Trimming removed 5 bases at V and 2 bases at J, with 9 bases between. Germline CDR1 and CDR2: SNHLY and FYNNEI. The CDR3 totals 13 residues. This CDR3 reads CASSLDKNYGYTF. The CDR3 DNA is TGTGCCAGCAGTTTGGACAAGAACTATGGCTACACCTTC.

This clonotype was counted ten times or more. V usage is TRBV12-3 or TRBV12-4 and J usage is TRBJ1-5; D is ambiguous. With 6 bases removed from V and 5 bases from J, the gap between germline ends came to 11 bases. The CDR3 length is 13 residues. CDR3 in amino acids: CASSLTRDQPQHF. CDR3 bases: TGTGCCAGCAGCCTCACCCGGGATCAGCCCCAGCATTTT.

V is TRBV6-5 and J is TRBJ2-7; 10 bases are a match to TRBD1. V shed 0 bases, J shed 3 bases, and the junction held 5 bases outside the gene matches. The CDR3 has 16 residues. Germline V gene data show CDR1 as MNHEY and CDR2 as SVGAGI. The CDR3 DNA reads TGTGCCAGCAGTTACTCCGGACAGGGGGGGGTCTACGAGCAGTACTTC. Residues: CASSYSGQGGVYEQYF.